Shown below are 5 T cell receptor beta chains from a single sample sequenced in a study of T cells in localized non-small cell lung cancer. This table comes from immunoSEQ multiplex PCR, and its TCRdb copy is limited to in-frame clones, with some not included. This sample carries roughly 38,000 clones, more than 65% of them seen once, and the ten largest clones take around 16%. The source was peripheral blood, collected before any cancer treatment. These receptor sequences come from a male donor aged 60 or over with stage III squamous cell lung carcinoma.

V and J are TRBV5-1 and TRBJ1-1, with D possibly matching TRBD1 (5 bases). The germline V gene encodes CDR1 SGHRS and CDR2 YFSETQ. The CDR3 sequence is 15 residues long. Deletions cut 0 bases from V and 3 bases from J, with 12 bases between. The CDR3 DNA reads as TGCGCCAGCAGCTTGGGTGTCAGGGAGGACACTGAAGCTTTCTTT. It specifies CASSLGVREDTEAFF.

The genes are TRBV18 and TRBJ1-1, with 10 bases lining up with TRBD1. Per the germline V gene, CDR1 is KGHSH and CDR2 is LQKENI. V was pared by 6 bases and J by 0 bases, with 10 bases of the junction left unmatched. The CDR3 length is 17 residues. CDR3 loop: CASSLRQGAIMNTEAFF. CDR3 nucleotide sequence: TGTGCCAGCTCGTTAAGACAGGGGGCTATAATGAACACTGAAGCTTTCTTT.

The chain employs TRBV7-2 and TRBJ2-5; D ambiguous. Trimming stripped 8 bases from V and 2 bases from J, with 15 bases between. From germline, CDR1 is SGHTA and CDR2 FQGNSA. The CDR3 sequence is 14 residues long. The CDR3 nucleotides are TGTGCCAGCGCGTTGTGGGCAGGTCAAGAGACCCAGTACTTC. Its translation: CASALWAGQETQYF.

The rearrangement uses TRBV11-2 and TRBJ1-1, with 10 positions matching TRBD1. The germline V gene has CDR1 SGHAT and CDR2 FQNNGV. V was clipped by 4 bases and J by 6 bases; unmatched bases: 8. This CDR3 has 15 amino acids. CDR3 sequence (DNA): TGTGCCAGCAGCTCCGGGACAGGGGCGATTGCTGAAGCTTTCTTT. It is translated as CASSSGTGAIAEAFF.

This clone occurred a few times. This specimen includes other DNA sequences encoding the same CDR3. The V and J genes are TRBV5-1 and TRBJ2-3; D might be TRBD2 (7 bases). V lost 0 bases, J lost 5 bases, and 13 bases lay in between. CDR3 length equals 15 residues. Germline CDR1 reads SGHRS; CDR2 reads YFSETQ. CDR3 DNA sequence: TGCGCCAGCAGCTTGGAAGGACTAGGGGGAGATACGCAGTATTTT. It encodes CASSLEGLGGDTQYF.